This TCR beta chain was identified in a study of post-analysis software for immune sequencing data. Study-wide background: Recorded subtypes: relapsing-remitting, secondary progressive, progressive-relapsing; some patients unannotated. Study-level points and caveats: Batch-matched samples strongly co-clustered by F measure. Patients carried roughly 5 TRBV segments more frequently than controls did, and TRBV5-6, TRBV5-1 and TRBV20-1 were among them.

In the case of this clonotype: Antigen unknown.

Incorporated into the TCR beta cDNA libraries were unique molecular identifiers, which served to reduce PCR and sequencing biases. MiXCR, applied by TCRdb to the PCR reads, yields one record per CDR3 protein. The table lists hundreds of thousands of distinct CDR3 sequences, about 50% of them singletons. This CDR3 spans 17 amino acids. Unmatched junction bases numbered 11, after V lost 1 base and J lost 4 bases. CDR1 and CDR2 (germline): SGDLS, YYNGEE. This TCR came from a girl aged 10-17 years with multiple sclerosis. This chain joins TRBV9 and TRBJ1-2; 9 bases line up with TRBD1. Sequenced material: blood. The CDR3 region is CASSVSGTGQSRYGYTF. CDR3 DNA sequence: TGTGCCAGCAGCGTATCGGGGACAGGGCAGTCCCGCTATGGCTACACCTTC.